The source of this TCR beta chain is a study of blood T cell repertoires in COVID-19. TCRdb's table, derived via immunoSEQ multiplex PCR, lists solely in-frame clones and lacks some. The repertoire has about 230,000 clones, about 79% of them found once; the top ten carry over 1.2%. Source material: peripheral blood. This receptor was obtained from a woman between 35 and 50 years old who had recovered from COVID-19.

CDR3 nucleotides: TGTGCCAGCAGCCTAGCGGGGCGCACAGATACGCAGTATTTT. It encodes CASSLAGRTDTQYF. The chain recombines TRBV27 with TRBJ2-3; the match to TRBD2 covers 9 bases. Germline values: CDR1 MNHEY, CDR2 SMNVEV (reference sequence). V lost 6 bases and J lost 1; bases outside the gene matches: 2. CDR3 size: 14 residues.